The entry that follows covers one T cell receptor beta chain sequence. Sequenced by immunoSEQ multiplex PCR; TCRdb stores in-frame clones only, minus some. The sample lists fewer than 50,000 clones, 70% to 85% seen once, with roughly 25% in the top ten. The entry originates in a study of blood T cell repertoires in COVID-19. CDR1 and CDR2 (germline): GTSNPN, SVGIG (reference sequence). This CDR3 is 16 amino acids long. Trimming removed 4 bases from V and 9 bases from J, with 25 bases in between. The genes are TRBV30 and TRBJ2-4, with D unresolved. The sample was peripheral blood. This clonotype was obtained from a man in his sixties or seventies with acute or convalescent COVID-19. The CDR3 DNA is TGTGCCTGGACCGACGCTCTAGGCTTCACAACCGGCATTCAGTACTTC. It yields the protein CAWTDALGFTTGIQYF.